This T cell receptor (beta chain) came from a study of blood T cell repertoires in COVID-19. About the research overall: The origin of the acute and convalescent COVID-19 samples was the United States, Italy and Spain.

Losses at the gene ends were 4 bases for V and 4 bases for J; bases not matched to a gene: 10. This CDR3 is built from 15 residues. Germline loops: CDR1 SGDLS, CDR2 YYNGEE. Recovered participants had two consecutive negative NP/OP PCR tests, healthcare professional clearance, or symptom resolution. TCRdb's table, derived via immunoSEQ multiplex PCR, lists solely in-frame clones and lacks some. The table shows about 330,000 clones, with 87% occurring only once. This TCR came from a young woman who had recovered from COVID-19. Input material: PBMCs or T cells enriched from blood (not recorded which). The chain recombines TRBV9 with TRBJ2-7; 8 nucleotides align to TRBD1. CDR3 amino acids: CASSIRQGWGYEQYF. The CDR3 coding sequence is TGTGCCAGCAGCATAAGACAGGGGTGGGGGTACGAGCAGTACTTC.